This record looks at one TCR beta chain sequence and its context. The source of the sample is a study of T cell responses to AZD1222 COVID-19 vaccine. Sequencing was performed with immunoSEQ multiplex PCR; in TCRdb, only in-frame clones are kept and a portion is missing. Of approximately 130,000 clones listed, roughly 88% were seen once; the top ten hold under 6%. The length of the CDR3 is 15 residues. V shed 4 bases, J shed 3 bases, and the junction held 5 bases outside the gene matches. Germline V gene data show CDR1 as LGHDT and CDR2 as YNNKEL (reference sequence). The sample in question was peripheral blood, obtained 28 days after the second AZD1222 dose. This clonotype was sampled from an adult who received the AZD1222 COVID-19 vaccine. This chain connects TRBV3-1 (or the pseudogene TRBV3-2) to TRBJ2-1; TRBD1 aligns across 8 bases. The CDR3 here is CASSPTGGLYNEQFF. The DNA for the CDR3 is TGTGCCAGCAGCCCTACAGGGGGGCTCTACAATGAGCAGTTCTTC.